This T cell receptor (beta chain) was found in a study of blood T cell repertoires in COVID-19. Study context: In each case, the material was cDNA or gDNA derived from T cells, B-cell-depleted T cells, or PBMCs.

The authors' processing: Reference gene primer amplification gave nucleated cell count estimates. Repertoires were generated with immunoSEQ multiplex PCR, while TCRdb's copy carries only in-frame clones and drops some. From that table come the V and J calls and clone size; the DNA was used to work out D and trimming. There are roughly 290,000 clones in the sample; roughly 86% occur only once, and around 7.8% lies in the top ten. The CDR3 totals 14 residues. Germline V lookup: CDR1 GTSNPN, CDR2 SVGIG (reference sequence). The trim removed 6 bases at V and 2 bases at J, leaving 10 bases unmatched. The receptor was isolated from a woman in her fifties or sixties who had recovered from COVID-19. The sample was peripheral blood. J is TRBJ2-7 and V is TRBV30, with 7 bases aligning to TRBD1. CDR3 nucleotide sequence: TGTGCCTGTTTCCGGACAGGTCGGGCCTACGAGCAGTACTTC. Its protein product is CACFRTGRAYEQYF.